This T cell receptor beta chain is from a study of neurological immune-mediated disorders. The table lists this clonotype with many counts. The unsorted libraries were prepared from 2 million PBMCs (stored at -80 C). V lost 2 bases, J lost 4 bases, and 11 bases lay in between. CDR1 and CDR2 (germline): KGHSH, LQKENI. The CDR3 consists of 14 residues. The authors made cDNA by 5'RACE with 10-nucleotide random UMIs. Every sequencing run returned over 190 million TCR-beta sequences, which were derived from 15-18 subjects. TCRdb independently ran MiXCR on the 5' RACE reads; one entry per CDR3 protein. The sample holds tens of thousands of distinct CDR3 sequences, 17% seen once.

This TCR derives from a woman between 40 and 50 years old in good health. The V call is TRBV18, the J call TRBJ1-1; a possible D gene is TRBD1 (6 bases). Sequences were obtained from PBMCs. CDR3 nucleotides: TGTGCCAGCTCACCAACAGGGATTCCCACTGAAGCTTTCTTT. This codes for CASSPTGIPTEAFF. The full variable domain, its missing parts supplied by reference TRBV18 and TRBJ1-1, is NAGVMQNPRHLVRRRGQEARLRCSPMKGHSHVYWYRQLPEEGLKFMVYLQKENIIDESGMPKERFSAEFPKEGPSILRIQQVVRGDSAAYFCASSPTGIPTEAFFGQGTRLTVV.